The rows below give T cell receptor beta chains drawn from one sample of a study of response to subunit inactivated influenza vaccine. TCRdb re-called the RT-PCR reads through MiXCR, storing one row per CDR3 protein. Altogether about 800,000 distinct CDR3 sequences are present, roughly 20% being singletons, with the ten largest covering 9.5% to 13%. Sequencing used PBMCs from blood, obtained roughly 5 days after vaccination. The origin of the receptors is a man in his fifties who received an inactivated influenza vaccine. Each CDR3 is given with its conserved first and last residue. A D gene is named only where the DNA matches it firmly. Some rows have no size entry. The others give once, few or many, or a class for an expanded clone.

d_gene	v_gene	j_gene	abundance	CDR3aa	CDR3nt
-	TRBV6-2/TRBV6-3	TRBJ2-7	many	CASSQFYEQYF	TGTGCCAGCAGCCAATTCTACGAGCAGTACTTC
-	TRBV6-2/TRBV6-3	TRBJ2-7	once	CASSTWRISYEQYF	TGTGCCAGCAGTACTTGGCGGATCTCCTACGAGCAGTACTTC
-	TRBV24-1	TRBJ2-7	few	CATSDFSTRRQYF	TGTGCCACCAGTGATTTTTCAACCCGGCGGCAGTACTTC
TRBD2	TRBV15	TRBJ2-3	-	CATAQGRGGHDTQYF	TGTGCCACCGCCCAAGGGCGCGGGGGTCACGATACGCAGTATTTT
-	TRBV9	TRBJ2-1	many	CASSVGGGTVPSSYNEQFF	TGTGCCAGCAGCGTTGGGGGCGGGACCGTACCAAGCTCCTACAATGAGCAGTTCTTC
TRBD2	TRBV6-1	TRBJ2-7	few	CASSRSGGAYYEQYF	TGTGCCAGCAGCCGTAGCGGGGGGGCATACTACGAGCAGTACTTC
TRBD1	TRBV12-3/TRBV12-4	TRBJ2-5	few	CASSSRDSLKETQYF	TGTGCCAGCAGCTCCCGGGACAGCCTTAAAGAGACCCAGTACTTC
TRBD1	TRBV20-1	TRBJ1-5	few	CSAFRDRGQPQHF	TGCAGTGCTTTTAGGGACAGGGGCCAGCCCCAGCATTTT
-	TRBV7-9	TRBJ2-3	few	CASSLAELFGADTQYF	TGTGCCAGCAGCTTAGCAGAGTTATTTGGGGCAGATACGCAGTATTTT
TRBD2	TRBV24-1	TRBJ2-7	few	CATSDLKNGLAGVGEQYF	TGTGCCACCAGTGATTTGAAAAATGGACTAGCGGGAGTCGGCGAGCAGTACTTC
-	TRBV20-1	TRBJ1-2	-	CSPDSGLAYGYTF	TGCAGTCCAGACAGCGGGCTGGCCTATGGCTACACCTTC
-	TRBV7-9	TRBJ1-1	few	CASSLEVVAGSAFF	TGTGCCAGCAGCTTAGAAGTGGTCGCCGGCTCAGCTTTCTTT
TRBD2	TRBV12-3/TRBV12-4	TRBJ2-3	few	CASSPRLAGGLAQYF	TGTGCCAGCAGTCCTCGACTAGCGGGAGGGCTTGCGCAGTATTTT
TRBD2	TRBV20-1	TRBJ2-1	-	CSARKIGGRVEGTYNEQFF	TGCAGTGCTAGGAAGATCGGCGGGAGAGTGGAAGGGACCTACAATGAGCAGTTCTTC
TRBD2	TRBV11-2	TRBJ2-3	few	CASSFSGLAGGTSTDTQYF	TGTGCCAGCAGCTTCTCGGGACTAGCGGGGGGAACTAGCACAGATACGCAGTATTTT
TRBD1	TRBV27	TRBJ1-1	few	CASSFTGTGWLGTEAFF	TGTGCCAGCAGTTTCACCGGGACAGGGTGGCTTGGTACTGAAGCTTTCTTT
TRBD2	TRBV7-9	TRBJ2-1	few	CASSFTSGAANEQFF	TGTGCCAGCAGCTTCACTAGCGGGGCCGCAAATGAGCAGTTCTTC
-	TRBV6-5	TRBJ2-3	few	CASSYIGAPDTQYF	TGTGCCAGCAGTTACATCGGGGCCCCAGATACGCAGTATTTT
TRBD2	TRBV20-1	TRBJ2-1	few	CSAEHRTSSYNEQFF	TGCAGTGCTGAGCACCGGACTAGCTCCTACAATGAGCAGTTCTTC
-	TRBV3-1	TRBJ1-2	few	CASSHGIVGYTF	TGTGCCAGCAGCCATGGGATTGTCGGCTACACCTTC
-	TRBV9	TRBJ2-1	-	CASSVAGGWNEQFF	TGTGCCAGCAGCGTAGCCGGGGGCTGGAATGAGCAGTTCTTC
-	TRBV19	TRBJ1-2	-	CASKGFDYGYTF	TGTGCCAGTAAGGGTTTTGACTATGGCTACACCTTC
-	TRBV15	TRBJ2-2	few	CATSRDPWGAGELFF	TGTGCCACCAGCAGAGACCCATGGGGGGCCGGGGAGCTGTTTTTT
-	TRBV5-1	TRBJ1-4	-	CASRDQGPNEKLFF	TGCGCCAGCAGGGACCAGGGTCCTAATGAAAAACTGTTTTTT
TRBD2	TRBV20-1	TRBJ2-1	-	CSVFSGSDNEQFF	TGCAGTGTTTTTAGCGGGAGTGACAATGAGCAGTTCTTC
-	TRBV15	TRBJ2-1	few	CATSRDVRDRGNEQFF	TGTGCCACCAGCAGAGACGTCCGGGATAGGGGCAATGAGCAGTTCTTC
-	TRBV6-5	TRBJ2-1	-	CASTFSGPSYNEQFF	TGTGCCAGCACTTTTAGCGGTCCCTCCTACAATGAGCAGTTCTTC
-	TRBV27	TRBJ1-5	-	CASSLKEPRRSWPQHF	TGTGCCAGCAGTTTAAAGGAGCCCCGTCGCTCTTGGCCCCAGCATTTT
-	TRBV5-6	TRBJ2-1	-	CASSLATPGEQFF	TGTGCCAGCAGCTTGGCAACCCCCGGGGAGCAGTTCTTC
TRBD1	TRBV20-1	TRBJ2-7	many	CSASEGDRDPYEQYF	TGCAGTGCTAGTGAAGGGGACAGGGACCCCTACGAGCAGTACTTC
-	TRBV6-1	TRBJ2-5	few	CASSRWGLGEQETQYF	TGTGCCAGCAGCCGATGGGGGTTGGGGGAACAAGAGACCCAGTACTTC
-	TRBV7-2	TRBJ2-7	-	CASSVTPGYEQYF	TGTGCCAGCAGCGTAACCCCGGGCTACGAGCAGTACTTC
TRBD1	TRBV20-1	TRBJ2-1	few	CSARDRGLPYNEQFF	TGCAGTGCTAGGGACAGGGGGCTTCCCTACAATGAGCAGTTCTTC
-	TRBV20-1	TRBJ2-5	many	CSADRASDHETQYF	TGCAGTGCTGATCGGGCTAGCGACCACGAGACCCAGTACTTC
TRBD2	TRBV7-2	TRBJ2-1	many	CATTTSGYNEQFF	TGTGCCACCACGACTAGCGGATACAATGAGCAGTTCTTC
-	TRBV5-1	TRBJ1-1	-	CASSSTGGLMNTEAFF	TGCGCCAGCAGCTCCACCGGGGGCCTCATGAACACTGAAGCTTTCTTT
-	TRBV5-1	TRBJ1-2	-	CASSWGTHYGYTF	TGCGCCAGCAGCTGGGGGACACACTATGGCTACACCTTC
-	TRBV30	TRBJ2-5	-	CAWSVRQGWETQYF	TGTGCCTGGAGTGTAAGGCAGGGGTGGGAGACCCAGTACTTC
TRBD2	TRBV4-3	TRBJ2-2	-	CASSQDLSGGATGELFF	TGCGCCAGCAGCCAAGATCTTAGCGGGGGGGCCACCGGGGAGCTGTTTTTT
-	TRBV29-1	TRBJ1-1	few	CSVEYRLNTEAFF	TGCAGCGTTGAGTATAGATTGAACACTGAAGCTTTCTTT
-	TRBV6-1	TRBJ2-5	-	CASSTPGEETQYF	TGTGCCAGCAGTACGCCAGGAGAAGAGACCCAGTACTTC
-	TRBV3-1	TRBJ2-1	few	CASSPTWAGAQFF	TGTGCCAGCAGCCCGACTTGGGCCGGAGCGCAGTTCTTC
TRBD1	TRBV12-3/TRBV12-4	TRBJ2-2	few	CATRKDRVTGELFF	TGTGCCACCCGGAAGGACAGGGTCACCGGGGAGCTGTTTTTT
-	TRBV29-1	TRBJ2-2	many	CSVVPRDPNTGELFF	TGCAGCGTTGTCCCCCGGGACCCGAACACCGGGGAGCTGTTTTTT
-	TRBV20-1	TRBJ2-2	-	CSARDMGHLNNTGELFF	TGCAGTGCTAGAGATATGGGACACCTGAACAACACCGGGGAGCTGTTTTTT
-	TRBV12-3/TRBV12-4	TRBJ1-5	-	CASSTGWERNQPQHF	TGTGCCAGCAGCACAGGCTGGGAGCGCAATCAGCCCCAGCATTTT
-	TRBV4-1	TRBJ2-5	-	CASSQTGLSQETQYF	TGCGCCAGCAGCCAGACGGGACTTTCCCAAGAGACCCAGTACTTC
TRBD1	TRBV12-3/TRBV12-4	TRBJ2-7	few	CASRLTGGLNEQYF	TGTGCCAGCAGACTCACAGGGGGCCTGAACGAGCAGTACTTC
TRBD1	TRBV4-1	TRBJ2-7	-	CASSQAVTGGRFYEQYF	TGCGCCAGCAGCCAAGCCGTAACAGGGGGGCGCTTCTACGAGCAGTACTTC
-	TRBV15	TRBJ1-1	few	CATSRDGWGTEAFF	TGTGCCACCAGCAGAGATGGGTGGGGCACTGAAGCTTTCTTT
TRBD1	TRBV29-1	TRBJ1-1	many	CSVGQTGERAEAFF	TGCAGCGTTGGCCAGACAGGGGAAAGGGCTGAAGCTTTCTTT
TRBD1	TRBV20-1	TRBJ2-1	-	CSANEGRGLDEQFF	TGCAGTGCTAATGAGGGCAGGGGGCTAGATGAGCAGTTCTTC
-	TRBV5-1	TRBJ2-5	few	CASSPTGRGQETQYF	TGCGCCAGCAGCCCGACCGGTCGGGGACAAGAGACCCAGTACTTC